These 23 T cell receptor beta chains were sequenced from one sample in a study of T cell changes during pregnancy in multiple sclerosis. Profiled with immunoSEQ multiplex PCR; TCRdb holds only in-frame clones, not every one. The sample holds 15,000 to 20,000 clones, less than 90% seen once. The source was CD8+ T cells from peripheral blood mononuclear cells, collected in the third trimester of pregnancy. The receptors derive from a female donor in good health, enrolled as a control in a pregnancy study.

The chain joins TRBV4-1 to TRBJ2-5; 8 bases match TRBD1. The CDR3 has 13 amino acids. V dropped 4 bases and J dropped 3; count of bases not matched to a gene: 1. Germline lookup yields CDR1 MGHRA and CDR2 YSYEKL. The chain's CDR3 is CASSLDREETQYF. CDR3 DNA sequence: TGCGCCAGCAGCCTGGACAGGGAAGAGACCCAGTACTTC.

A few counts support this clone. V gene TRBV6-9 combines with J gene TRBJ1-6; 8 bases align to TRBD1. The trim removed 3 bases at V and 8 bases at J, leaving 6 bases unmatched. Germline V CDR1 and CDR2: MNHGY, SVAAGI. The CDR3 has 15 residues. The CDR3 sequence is CASSYGTGDDSPLHF. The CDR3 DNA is TGTGCCAGCAGTTACGGGACAGGAGATGATTCACCCCTCCACTTT.

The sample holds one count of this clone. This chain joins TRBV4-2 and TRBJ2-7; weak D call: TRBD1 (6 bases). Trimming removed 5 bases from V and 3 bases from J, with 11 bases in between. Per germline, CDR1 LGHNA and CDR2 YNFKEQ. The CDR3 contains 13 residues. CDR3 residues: CASSIQGSYEQYF. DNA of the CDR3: TGTGCCAGCAGCATACAGGGCAGCTACGAGCAGTACTTC.

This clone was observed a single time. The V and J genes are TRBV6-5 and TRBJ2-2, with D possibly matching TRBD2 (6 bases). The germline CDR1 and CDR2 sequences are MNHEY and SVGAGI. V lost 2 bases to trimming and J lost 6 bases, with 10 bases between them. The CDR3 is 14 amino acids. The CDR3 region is CASSYGGEAGELFF. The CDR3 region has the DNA TGTGCCAGCAGTTACGGCGGGGAAGCCGGGGAGCTGTTTTTT.

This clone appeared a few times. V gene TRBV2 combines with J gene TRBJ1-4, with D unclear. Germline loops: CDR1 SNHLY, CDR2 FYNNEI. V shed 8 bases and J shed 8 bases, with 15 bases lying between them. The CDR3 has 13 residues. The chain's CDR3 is CASFGEFSEKLFF. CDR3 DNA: TGTGCCAGCTTCGGGGAGTTTTCCGAAAAACTGTTTTTT.

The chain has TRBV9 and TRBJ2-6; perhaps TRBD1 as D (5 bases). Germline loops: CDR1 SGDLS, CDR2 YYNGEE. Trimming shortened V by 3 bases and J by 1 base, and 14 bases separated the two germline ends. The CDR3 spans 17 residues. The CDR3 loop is CASSGQRGASGANVLTF. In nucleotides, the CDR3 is TGTGCCAGCAGCGGCCAGCGTGGGGCGTCTGGGGCCAACGTCCTGACTTTC.

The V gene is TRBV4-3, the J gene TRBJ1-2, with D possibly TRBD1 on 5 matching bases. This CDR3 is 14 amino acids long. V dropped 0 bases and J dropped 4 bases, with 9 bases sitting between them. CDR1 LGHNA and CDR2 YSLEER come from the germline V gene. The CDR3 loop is CASSQDGGVYGYTF. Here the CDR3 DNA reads TGCGCCAGCAGCCAAGATGGAGGGGTCTATGGCTACACCTTC.

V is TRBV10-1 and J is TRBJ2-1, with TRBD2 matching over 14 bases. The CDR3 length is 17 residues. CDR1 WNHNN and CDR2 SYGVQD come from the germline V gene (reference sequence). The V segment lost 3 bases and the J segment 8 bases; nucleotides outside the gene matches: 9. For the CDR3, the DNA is TGCGCCAGCAGTGAAGGACTAGCGGGAGGCCTTGGGGATGAGCAGTTCTTC. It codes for CASSEGLAGGLGDEQFF.

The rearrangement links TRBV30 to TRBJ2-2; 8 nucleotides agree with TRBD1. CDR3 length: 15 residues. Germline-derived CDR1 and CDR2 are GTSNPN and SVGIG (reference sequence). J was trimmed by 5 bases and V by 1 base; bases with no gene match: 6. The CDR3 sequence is CAWSAGQGETGELFF. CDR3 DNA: TGTGCCTGGAGTGCTGGACAGGGCGAGACCGGGGAGCTGTTTTTT.

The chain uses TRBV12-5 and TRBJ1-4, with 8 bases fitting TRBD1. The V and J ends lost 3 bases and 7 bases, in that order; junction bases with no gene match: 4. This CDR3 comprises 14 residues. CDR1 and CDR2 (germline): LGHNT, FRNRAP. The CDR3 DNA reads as TGTGCTAGTGGTTTAAACAGGGGGGCTGAAAAACTGTTTTTT. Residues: CASGLNRGAEKLFF.

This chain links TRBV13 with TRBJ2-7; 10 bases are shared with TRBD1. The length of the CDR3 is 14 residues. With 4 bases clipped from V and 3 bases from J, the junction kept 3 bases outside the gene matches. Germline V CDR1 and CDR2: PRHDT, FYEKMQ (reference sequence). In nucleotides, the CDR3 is TGTGCCAGCAGCTCGGGACAGGGGATCTACGAGCAGTACTTC. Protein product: CASSSGQGIYEQYF.

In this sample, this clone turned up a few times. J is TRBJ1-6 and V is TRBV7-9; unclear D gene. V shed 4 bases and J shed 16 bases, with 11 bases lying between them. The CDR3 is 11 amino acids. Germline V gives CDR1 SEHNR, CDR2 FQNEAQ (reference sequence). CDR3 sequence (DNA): TGTGCCAGCAGCTCCCTCTCGGGGCTCCACTTT. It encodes CASSSLSGLHF. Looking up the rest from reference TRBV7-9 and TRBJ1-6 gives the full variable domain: DTGVSQNPRHKITKRGQNVTFRCDPISEHNRLYWYRQTLGQGPEFLTYFQNEAQLEKSRLLSDRFSAERPKGSFSTLEIQRTEQGDSAMYLCASSSLSGLHFGNGTRLTVT.

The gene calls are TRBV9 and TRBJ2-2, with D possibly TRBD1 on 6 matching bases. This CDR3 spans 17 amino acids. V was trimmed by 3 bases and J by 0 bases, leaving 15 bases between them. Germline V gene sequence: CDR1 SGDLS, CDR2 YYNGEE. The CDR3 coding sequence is TGTGCCAGCAGCGCGAGAGAGGGGACACCGAACACCGGGGAGCTGTTTTTT. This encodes CASSAREGTPNTGELFF.

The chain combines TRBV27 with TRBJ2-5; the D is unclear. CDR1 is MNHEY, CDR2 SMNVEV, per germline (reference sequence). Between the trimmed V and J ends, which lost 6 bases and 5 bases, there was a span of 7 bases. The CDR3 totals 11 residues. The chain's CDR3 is CASRFGETQYF. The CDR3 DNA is TGTGCCAGCAGGTTCGGGGAGACCCAGTACTTC.

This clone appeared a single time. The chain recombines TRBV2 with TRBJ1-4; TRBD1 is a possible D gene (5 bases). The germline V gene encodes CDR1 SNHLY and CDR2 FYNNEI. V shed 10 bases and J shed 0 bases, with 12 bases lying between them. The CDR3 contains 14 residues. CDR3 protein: CATLGGSTNEKLFF. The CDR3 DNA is TGTGCCACCCTCGGGGGGTCAACTAATGAAAAACTGTTTTTT. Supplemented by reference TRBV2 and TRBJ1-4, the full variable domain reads EPEVTQTPSHQVTQMGQEVILRCVPISNHLYFYWYRQILGQKVEFLVSFYNNEISEKSEIFDDQFSVERPDGSNFTLKIRSTKLEDSAMYFCATLGGSTNEKLFFGSGTQLSVL.

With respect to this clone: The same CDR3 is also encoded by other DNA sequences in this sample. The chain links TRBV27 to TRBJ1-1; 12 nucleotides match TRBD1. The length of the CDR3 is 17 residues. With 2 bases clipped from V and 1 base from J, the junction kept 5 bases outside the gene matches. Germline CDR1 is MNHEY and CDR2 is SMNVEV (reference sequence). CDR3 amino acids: CASSLMGQGARNTEAFF. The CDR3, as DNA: TGTGCCAGCAGTTTAATGGGACAGGGGGCAAGGAACACTGAAGCTTTCTTT.

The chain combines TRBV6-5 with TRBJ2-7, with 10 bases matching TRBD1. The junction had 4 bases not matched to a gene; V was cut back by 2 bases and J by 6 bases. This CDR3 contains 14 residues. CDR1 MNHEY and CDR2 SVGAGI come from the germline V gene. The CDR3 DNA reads TGTGCCAGCAGTTACGGACAGGGGGAGGCCGAGCAGTACTTC. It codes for CASSYGQGEAEQYF.

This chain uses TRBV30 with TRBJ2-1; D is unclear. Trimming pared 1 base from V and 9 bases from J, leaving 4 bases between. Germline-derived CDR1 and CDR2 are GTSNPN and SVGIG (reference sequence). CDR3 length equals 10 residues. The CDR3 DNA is TGTGCCTGGAGTGACGGTGAGCAGTTCTTC. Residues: CAWSDGEQFF.

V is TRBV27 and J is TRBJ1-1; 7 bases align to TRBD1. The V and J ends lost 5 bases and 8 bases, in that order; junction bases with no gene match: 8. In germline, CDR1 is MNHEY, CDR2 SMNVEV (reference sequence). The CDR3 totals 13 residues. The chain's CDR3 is CASSPETGWEAFF. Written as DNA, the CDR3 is TGTGCCAGCAGTCCTGAGACAGGGTGGGAAGCTTTCTTT.

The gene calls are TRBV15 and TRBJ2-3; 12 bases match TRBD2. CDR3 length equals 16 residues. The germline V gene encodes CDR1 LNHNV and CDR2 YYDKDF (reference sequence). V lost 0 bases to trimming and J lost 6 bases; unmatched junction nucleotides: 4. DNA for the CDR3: TGTGCCACCAGCAGAGAGGCTAGCGGGGGGGCGGATACGCAGTATTTT. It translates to CATSREASGGADTQYF.

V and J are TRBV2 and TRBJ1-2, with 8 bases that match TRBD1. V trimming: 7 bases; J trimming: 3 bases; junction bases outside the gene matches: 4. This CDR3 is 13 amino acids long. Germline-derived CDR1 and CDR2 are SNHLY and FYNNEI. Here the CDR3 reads CASNPGGDYGYTF. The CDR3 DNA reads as TGTGCCAGCAACCCAGGGGGCGACTATGGCTACACCTTC.

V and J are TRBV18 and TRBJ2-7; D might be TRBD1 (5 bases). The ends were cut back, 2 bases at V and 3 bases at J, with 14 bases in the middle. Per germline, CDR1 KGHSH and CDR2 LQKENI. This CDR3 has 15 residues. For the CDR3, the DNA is TGTGCCAGCTCACCAGATCAGGGAATCATCTACGAGCAGTACTTC. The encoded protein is CASSPDQGIIYEQYF.

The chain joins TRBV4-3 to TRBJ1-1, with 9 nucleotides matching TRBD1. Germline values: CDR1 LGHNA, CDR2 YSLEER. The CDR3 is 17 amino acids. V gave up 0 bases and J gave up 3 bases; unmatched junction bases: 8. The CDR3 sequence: CASSQDPDRGGDTEAFF. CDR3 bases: TGCGCCAGCAGCCAAGACCCCGACAGGGGGGGAGACACTGAAGCTTTCTTT.